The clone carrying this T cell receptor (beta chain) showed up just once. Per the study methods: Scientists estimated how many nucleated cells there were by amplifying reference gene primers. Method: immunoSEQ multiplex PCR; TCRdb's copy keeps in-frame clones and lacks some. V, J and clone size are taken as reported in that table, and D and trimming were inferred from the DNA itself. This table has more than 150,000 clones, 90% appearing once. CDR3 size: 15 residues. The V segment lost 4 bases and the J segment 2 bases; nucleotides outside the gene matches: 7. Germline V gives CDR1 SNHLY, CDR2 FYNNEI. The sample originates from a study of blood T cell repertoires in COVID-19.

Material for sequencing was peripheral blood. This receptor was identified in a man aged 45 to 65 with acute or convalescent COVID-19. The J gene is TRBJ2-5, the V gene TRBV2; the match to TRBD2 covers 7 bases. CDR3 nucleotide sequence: TGTGCCAGCAGTGGCTCCACTAGCGCTCAAGAGACCCAGTACTTC. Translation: CASSGSTSAQETQYF.